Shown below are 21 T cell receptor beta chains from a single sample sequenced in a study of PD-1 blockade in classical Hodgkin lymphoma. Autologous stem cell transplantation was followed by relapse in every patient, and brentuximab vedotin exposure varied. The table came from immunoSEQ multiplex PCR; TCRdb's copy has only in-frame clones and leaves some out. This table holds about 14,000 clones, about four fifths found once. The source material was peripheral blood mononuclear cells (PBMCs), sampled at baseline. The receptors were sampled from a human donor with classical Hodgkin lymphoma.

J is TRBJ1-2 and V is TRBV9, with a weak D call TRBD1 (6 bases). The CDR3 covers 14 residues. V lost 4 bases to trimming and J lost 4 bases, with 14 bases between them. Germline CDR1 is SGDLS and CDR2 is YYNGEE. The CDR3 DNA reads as TGTGCCAGCAGCCCAGGACAGTGGGTCTATGGCTACACCTTC. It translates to CASSPGQWVYGYTF.

Written as DNA, the CDR3 is TGTGCCATCAGTGGAGGGACAATTGGGTACGAGCAGTACTTC. Amino acid sequence: CAISGGTIGYEQYF. The chain has TRBV10-3 and TRBJ2-7; D might be TRBD1 (6 bases). This CDR3 has 14 residues. V lost 4 bases to trimming and J lost 4 bases, with 14 bases between them. In germline, CDR1 is ENHRY, CDR2 SYGVKD.

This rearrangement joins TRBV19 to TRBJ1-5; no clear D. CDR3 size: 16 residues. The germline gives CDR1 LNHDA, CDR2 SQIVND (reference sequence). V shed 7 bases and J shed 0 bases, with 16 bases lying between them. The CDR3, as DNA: TGTGCCAGTAAGACGACGGCTATCTATAGCAATCAGCCCCAGCATTTT. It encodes CASKTTAIYSNQPQHF.

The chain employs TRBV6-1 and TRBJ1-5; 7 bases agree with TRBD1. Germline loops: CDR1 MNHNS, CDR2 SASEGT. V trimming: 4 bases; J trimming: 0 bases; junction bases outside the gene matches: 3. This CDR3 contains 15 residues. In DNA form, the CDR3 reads TGTGCCAGCAGTGGCCAGGGGGTTAGCAATCAGCCCCAGCATTTT. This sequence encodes CASSGQGVSNQPQHF.

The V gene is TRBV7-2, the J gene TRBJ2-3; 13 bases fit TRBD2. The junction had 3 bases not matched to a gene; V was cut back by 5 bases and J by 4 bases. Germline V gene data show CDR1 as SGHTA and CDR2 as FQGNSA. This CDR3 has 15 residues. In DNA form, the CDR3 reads TGTGCCAGCAGCCGAACTAGCGGGGGGGCAGATACGCAGTATTTT. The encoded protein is CASSRTSGGADTQYF. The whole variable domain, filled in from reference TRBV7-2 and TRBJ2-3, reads GAGVSQSPSNKVTEKGKDVELRCDPISGHTALYWYRQSLGQGLEFLIYFQGNSAPDKSGLPSDRFSAERTGGSVSTLTIQRTQQEDSAVYLCASSRTSGGADTQYFGPGTRLTVL.

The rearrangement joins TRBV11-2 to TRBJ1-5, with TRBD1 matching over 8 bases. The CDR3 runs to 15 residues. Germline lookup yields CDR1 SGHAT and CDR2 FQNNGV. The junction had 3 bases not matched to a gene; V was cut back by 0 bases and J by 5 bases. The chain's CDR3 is CASSLESGGHQPQHF. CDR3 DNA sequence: TGTGCCAGCAGCTTAGAGTCAGGGGGCCATCAGCCCCAGCATTTT.

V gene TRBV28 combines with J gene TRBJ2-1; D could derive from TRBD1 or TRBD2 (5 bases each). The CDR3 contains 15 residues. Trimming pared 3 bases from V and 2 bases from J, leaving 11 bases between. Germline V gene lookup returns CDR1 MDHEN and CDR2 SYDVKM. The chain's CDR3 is CASSLPGRTYNEQFF. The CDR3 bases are TGTGCCAGCAGTTTGCCGGGACGGACCTACAATGAGCAGTTCTTC. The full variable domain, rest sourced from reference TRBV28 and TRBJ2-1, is DVKVTQSSRYLVKRTGEKVFLECVQDMDHENMFWYRQDPGLGLRLIYFSYDVKMKEKGDIPEGYSVSREKKERFSLILESASTNQTSMYLCASSLPGRTYNEQFFGPGTRLTVL.

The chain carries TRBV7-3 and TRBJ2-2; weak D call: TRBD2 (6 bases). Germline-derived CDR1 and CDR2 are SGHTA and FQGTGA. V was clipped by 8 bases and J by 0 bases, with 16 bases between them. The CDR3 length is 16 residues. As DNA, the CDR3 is TGTGCCAGCGGAGGGGCGGCAGGATCGAACACCGGGGAGCTGTTTTTT. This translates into CASGGAAGSNTGELFF. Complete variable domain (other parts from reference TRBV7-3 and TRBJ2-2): GAGVSQTPSNKVTEKGKYVELRCDPISGHTALYWYRQSLGQGPEFLIYFQGTGAADDSGLPNDRFFAVRPEGSVSTLKIQRTERGDSAVYLCASGGAAGSNTGELFFGEGSRLTVL.

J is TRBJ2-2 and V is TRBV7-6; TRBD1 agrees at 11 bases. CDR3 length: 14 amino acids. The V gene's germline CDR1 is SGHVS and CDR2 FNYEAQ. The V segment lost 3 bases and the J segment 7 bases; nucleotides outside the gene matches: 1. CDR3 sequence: CASSLGQGGGELFF. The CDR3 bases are TGTGCCAGCAGCTTGGGACAGGGGGGCGGGGAGCTGTTTTTT.

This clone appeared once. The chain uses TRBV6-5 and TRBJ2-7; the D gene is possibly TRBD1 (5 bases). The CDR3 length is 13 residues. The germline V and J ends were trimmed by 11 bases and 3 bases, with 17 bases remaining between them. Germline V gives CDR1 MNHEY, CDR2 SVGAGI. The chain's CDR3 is CARRGILGYEQYF. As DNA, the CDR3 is TGTGCCCGAAGGGGAATCCTGGGCTACGAGCAGTACTTC.

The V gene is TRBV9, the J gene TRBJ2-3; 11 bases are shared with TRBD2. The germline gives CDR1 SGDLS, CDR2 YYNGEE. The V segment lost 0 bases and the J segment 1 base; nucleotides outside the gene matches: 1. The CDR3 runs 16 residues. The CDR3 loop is CASSVVSGGGTDTQYF. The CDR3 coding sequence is TGTGCCAGCAGCGTAGTTAGCGGGGGGGGCACAGATACGCAGTATTTT.

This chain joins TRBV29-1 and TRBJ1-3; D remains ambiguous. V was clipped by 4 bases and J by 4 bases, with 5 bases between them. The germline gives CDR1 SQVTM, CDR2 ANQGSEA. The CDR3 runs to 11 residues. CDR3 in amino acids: CSVGGGNTIYF. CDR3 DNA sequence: TGCAGCGTTGGCGGGGGAAACACCATATATTTT.

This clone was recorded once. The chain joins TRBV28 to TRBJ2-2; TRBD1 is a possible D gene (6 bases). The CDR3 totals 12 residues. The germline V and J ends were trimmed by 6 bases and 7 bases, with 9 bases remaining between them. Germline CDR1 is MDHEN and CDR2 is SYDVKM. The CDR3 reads CASRGARGELFF. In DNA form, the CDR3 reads TGTGCCAGCAGGGGGGCCCGCGGGGAGCTGTTTTTT.

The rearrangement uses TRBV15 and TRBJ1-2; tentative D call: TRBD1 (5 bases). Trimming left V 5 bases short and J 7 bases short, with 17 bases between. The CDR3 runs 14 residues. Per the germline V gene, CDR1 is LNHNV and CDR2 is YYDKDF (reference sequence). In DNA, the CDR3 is TGTGCCACCAGCGCACCTCCAGGGTTTAGTGGCTACACCTTC. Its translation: CATSAPPGFSGYTF.

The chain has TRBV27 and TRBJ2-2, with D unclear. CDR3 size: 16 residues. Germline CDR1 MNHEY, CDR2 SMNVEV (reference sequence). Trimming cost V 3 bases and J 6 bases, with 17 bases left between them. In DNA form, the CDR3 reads TGTGCCAGCAGTTTCCTTTATTTGGGGATACCCGGGGAGCTGTTTTTT. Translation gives CASSFLYLGIPGELFF.

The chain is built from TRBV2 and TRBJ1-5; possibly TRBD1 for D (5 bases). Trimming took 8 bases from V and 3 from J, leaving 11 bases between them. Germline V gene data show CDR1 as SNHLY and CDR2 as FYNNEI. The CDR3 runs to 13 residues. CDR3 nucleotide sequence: TGTGCCAGCCAGACAGCTCCCAATCAGCCCCAGCATTTT. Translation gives CASQTAPNQPQHF.

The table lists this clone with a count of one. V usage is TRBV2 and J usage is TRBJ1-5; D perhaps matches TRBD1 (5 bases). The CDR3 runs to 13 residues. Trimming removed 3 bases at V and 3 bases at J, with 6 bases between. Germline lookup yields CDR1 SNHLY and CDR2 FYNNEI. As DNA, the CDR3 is TGTGCCAGCAGTGAGGGGGTCAATCAGCCCCAGCATTTT. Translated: CASSEGVNQPQHF.

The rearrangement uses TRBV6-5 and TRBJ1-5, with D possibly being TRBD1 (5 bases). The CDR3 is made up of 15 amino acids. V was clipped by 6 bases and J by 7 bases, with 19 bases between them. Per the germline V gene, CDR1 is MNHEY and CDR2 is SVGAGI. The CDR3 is CASSPTGAGQQPQHF. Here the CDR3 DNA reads TGTGCCAGCAGCCCAACCGGGGCCGGCCAACAGCCCCAGCATTTT.

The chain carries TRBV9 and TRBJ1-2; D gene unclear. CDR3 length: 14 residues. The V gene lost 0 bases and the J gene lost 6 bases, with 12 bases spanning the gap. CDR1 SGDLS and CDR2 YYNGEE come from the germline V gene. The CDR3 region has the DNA TGTGCCAGCAGCGTAGATCGGGCAGCGGATGGCTACACCTTC. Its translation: CASSVDRAADGYTF.

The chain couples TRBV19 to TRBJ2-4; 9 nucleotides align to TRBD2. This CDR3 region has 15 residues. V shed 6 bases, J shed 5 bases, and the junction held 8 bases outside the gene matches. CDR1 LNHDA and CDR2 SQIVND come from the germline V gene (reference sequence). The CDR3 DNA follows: TGTGCCAGTAGCCAGGGAGCGGGGGGACAAAACATTCAGTACTTC. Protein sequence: CASSQGAGGQNIQYF.

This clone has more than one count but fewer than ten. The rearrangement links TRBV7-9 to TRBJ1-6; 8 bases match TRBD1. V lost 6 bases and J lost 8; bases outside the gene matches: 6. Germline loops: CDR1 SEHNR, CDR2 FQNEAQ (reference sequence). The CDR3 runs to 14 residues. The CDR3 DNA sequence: TGTGCCAGCAGAAATGGACAGGGTGATTCACCCCTCCACTTT. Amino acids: CASRNGQGDSPLHF.